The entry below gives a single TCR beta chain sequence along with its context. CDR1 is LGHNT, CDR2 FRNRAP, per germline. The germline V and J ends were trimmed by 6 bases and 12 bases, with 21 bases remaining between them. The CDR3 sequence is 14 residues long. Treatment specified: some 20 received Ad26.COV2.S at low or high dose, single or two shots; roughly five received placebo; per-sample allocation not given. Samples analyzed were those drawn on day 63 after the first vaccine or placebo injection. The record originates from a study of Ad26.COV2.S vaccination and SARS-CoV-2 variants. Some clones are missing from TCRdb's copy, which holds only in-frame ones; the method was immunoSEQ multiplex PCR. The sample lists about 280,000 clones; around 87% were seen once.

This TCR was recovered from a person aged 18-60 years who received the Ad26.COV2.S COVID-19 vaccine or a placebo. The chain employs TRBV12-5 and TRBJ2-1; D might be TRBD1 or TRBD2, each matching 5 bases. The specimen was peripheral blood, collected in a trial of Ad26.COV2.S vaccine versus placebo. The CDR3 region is CASGLTWDAGWQFF. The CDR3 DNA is TGTGCTAGTGGCCTAACTTGGGACGCCGGCTGGCAGTTCTTC.